The 20 T cell receptor beta chains listed next were all sequenced from one sample in a study of CD8+ T cells in alopecia areata. The treatment: oral pan-JAK inhibitor, 5-10 mg twice daily. Reverse transcribed after extraction, RNA yielded cDNA as the sequencing template. TCRdb's table, derived via immunoSEQ multiplex PCR, lists solely in-frame clones and lacks some. The sample gives some 110,000 clones, around 58% of which show up once; more than 25% is in the top ten. The material was CD8+ T cells sorted from blood, obtained at week 4, from a patient treated with tofacitinib. The source of these receptors is a human donor with alopecia areata.

Only a few counts were recorded for this clone. The CDR3 region has the DNA TGTGCCAGCAGACGTCGGAGGGATAACACTGAAGCTTTCTTT. This encodes CASRRRRDNTEAFF. This chain joins TRBV25-1 and TRBJ1-1; D is ambiguous. Trimming stripped 6 bases from V and 2 bases from J, with 13 bases between. CDR1 and CDR2 (germline): MGHDK, SYGVNS. The CDR3 is made up of 14 amino acids.

J is TRBJ2-7 and V is TRBV7-2; 10 bases are shared with TRBD2. CDR1 is SGHTA, CDR2 FQGNSA, per germline. Losses at the gene ends were 9 bases for V and 0 bases for J; bases not matched to a gene: 11. CDR3 length: 16 amino acids. The CDR3 nucleotides are TGTGCCAGTAATGGTGCTAGCGGGGGACACTCCTACGAGCAGTACTTC. Residues: CASNGASGGHSYEQYF.

This clone showed up just a few times. The rearrangement links TRBV30 to TRBJ2-3; 8 nucleotides match TRBD2. V lost 4 bases, J lost 2 bases, and 5 bases stayed unmatched. CDR1 and CDR2 from the germline V gene are GTSNPN and SVGIG (reference sequence). This CDR3 spans 14 amino acids. CDR3 loop: CAWTVAGNTDTQYF. DNA of the CDR3: TGTGCCTGGACGGTAGCGGGGAACACAGATACGCAGTATTTT.

This clone was seen only a few times. This chain connects TRBV30 to TRBJ2-5; 16 bases are shared with TRBD2. The CDR3 contains 16 residues. The junction had 6 bases not matched to a gene; V was cut back by 6 bases and J by 2 bases. Germline V CDR1 and CDR2: GTSNPN, SVGIG (reference sequence). DNA of the CDR3: TGTGCCTGCCCTGGGACTAGCGGGGGGGTACAAGAGACCCAGTACTTC. Its protein is CACPGTSGGVQETQYF.

The V gene is TRBV27, the J gene TRBJ2-1, with D perhaps TRBD2 (5 bases). CDR3 size: 12 residues. V was trimmed by 2 bases and J by 10 bases, leaving 9 bases between them. Looked up from germline, CDR1 is MNHEY and CDR2 is SMNVEV (reference sequence). The CDR3 coding sequence is TGTGCCAGCAGTTTAGGGCCGGGAGAGCAGTTCTTC. Its protein is CASSLGPGEQFF.

This clone was seen a few times. The chain links TRBV27 to TRBJ1-2; tentative D call: TRBD1 (6 bases). This CDR3 has 13 residues. Trimming removed 5 bases at V and 2 bases at J, with 9 bases between. Germline CDR1 is MNHEY and CDR2 is SMNVEV (reference sequence). The CDR3 region has the DNA TGTGCCAGCAGTCGGGGGCAGAACTATGGCTACACCTTC. Translating gives CASSRGQNYGYTF.

The chain carries TRBV13 and TRBJ2-3; the match to TRBD2 covers 10 bases. Trimming at V came to 5 bases and at J to 0 bases, leaving 17 bases not matched to a gene. This CDR3 comprises 20 residues. Per germline, CDR1 PRHDT and CDR2 FYEKMQ (reference sequence). The CDR3 loop is CASSQPQLAGPGGSTDTQYF. CDR3 coding DNA: TGTGCCAGCAGCCAGCCCCAACTAGCGGGGCCCGGGGGGAGCACAGATACGCAGTATTTT.

This clone was detected only a few times. The chain combines TRBV28 with TRBJ2-4, with 9 bases matching TRBD1. This CDR3 is 12 amino acids long. Trimming cost V 8 bases and J 8 bases; bases outside gene matches: 4. The germline V gene has CDR1 MDHEN and CDR2 SYDVKM. CDR3 in DNA: TGTGCCAGCGGACAGGGGATCCACATTCAGTACTTC. This sequence encodes CASGQGIHIQYF.

This clone was seen once. The V call is TRBV30, the J call TRBJ1-2; a possible D gene is TRBD1 (6 bases). Trimming removed 3 bases from V and 3 bases from J, with 14 bases in between. Germline lookup yields CDR1 GTSNPN and CDR2 SVGIG (reference sequence). The CDR3 is 14 residues long. CDR3 amino acids: CAWRSGGAYYGYTF. The DNA of the CDR3 is TGTGCCTGGAGGTCCGGGGGCGCATACTATGGCTACACCTTC. Full variable domain (outside the CDR3, taken from reference TRBV30 and TRBJ1-2): SQTIHQWPATLVQPVGSPLSLECTVEGTSNPNLYWYRQAAGRGLQLLFYSVGIGQISSEVPQNLSASRPQDRQFILSSKKLLLSDSGFYLCAWRSGGAYYGYTFGSGTRLTVV.

This chain connects TRBV30 to TRBJ1-4, with TRBD1 identical over 9 bases. The length of the CDR3 is 14 residues. After removal of 0 bases from V and 5 bases from J, the junction contained 1 base not matched to a gene. Germline V gene sequence: CDR1 GTSNPN, CDR2 SVGIG (reference sequence). This CDR3 reads CAWSVGQGNEKLFF. The CDR3 DNA reads as TGTGCCTGGAGTGTGGGACAGGGAAATGAAAAACTGTTTTTT. The variable domain in full, with the rest retrieved from reference TRBV30 and TRBJ1-4, is SQTIHQWPATLVQPVGSPLSLECTVEGTSNPNLYWYRQAAGRGLQLLFYSVGIGQISSEVPQNLSASRPQDRQFILSSKKLLLSDSGFYLCAWSVGQGNEKLFFGSGTQLSVL.

The V and J genes are TRBV27 and TRBJ2-1; D not certain. The germline CDR1 and CDR2 sequences are MNHEY and SMNVEV (reference sequence). The CDR3 length is 13 residues. V was clipped by 2 bases and J by 4 bases, with 6 bases between them. CDR3 coding DNA: TGTGCCAGCAGTTTACCCCCTTACAATGAGCAGTTCTTC. This gives the protein CASSLPPYNEQFF.

The rearrangement joins TRBV30 to TRBJ2-7; TRBD2 might be the D (5 bases). V lost 3 bases and J lost 3, with 6 bases in between. The CDR3 runs to 11 residues. Germline CDR1 reads GTSNPN; CDR2 reads SVGIG (reference sequence). The CDR3 nucleotides are TGTGCCTGGAGCCGGGACTACGAGCAGTACTTC. Its translation is CAWSRDYEQYF.

The J gene is TRBJ1-1, the V gene TRBV27; unclear D gene. Germline values: CDR1 MNHEY, CDR2 SMNVEV (reference sequence). The CDR3 is made up of 13 amino acids. The V and J ends lost 3 bases and 5 bases respectively, with 10 bases between them. CDR3 loop: CASSFGPLTEAFF. DNA of the CDR3: TGTGCCAGCAGTTTCGGACCTCTTACTGAAGCTTTCTTT.

This clone appeared a few times. J is TRBJ1-2 and V is TRBV29-1; D ambiguous. The germline V gene encodes CDR1 SQVTM and CDR2 ANQGSEA. Trimming shortened V by 5 bases and J by 10 bases, and 14 bases separated the two germline ends. CDR3 length: 11 amino acids. CDR3 region: CSVPLATYYTF. The CDR3 DNA is TGCAGCGTTCCCTTGGCCACTTACTACACCTTC.

The V call is TRBV7-9, the J call TRBJ2-3; 7 bases are a match to TRBD1. Per the germline V gene, CDR1 is SEHNR and CDR2 is FQNEAQ (reference sequence). J gave up 3 bases and V 1 base, and 4 bases lay outside the gene matches. The CDR3 is 15 amino acids. CDR3 coding DNA: TGTGCCAGCAGCTTAGGTACAGGGGAAACAGATACGCAGTATTTT. Translating it yields CASSLGTGETDTQYF.

This clone was found a few times. V usage is TRBV30 and J usage is TRBJ1-6, with D perhaps matching TRBD1 (5 bases). Germline CDR1 GTSNPN, CDR2 SVGIG (reference sequence). Trimming left V 6 bases short and J 9 bases short, with 12 bases between. CDR3 length equals 12 residues. The CDR3: CACTEGASPLHF. The CDR3 DNA reads TGTGCCTGTACTGAAGGGGCTTCACCCCTCCACTTT. Complete variable domain (other parts from reference TRBV30 and TRBJ1-6): SQTIHQWPATLVQPVGSPLSLECTVEGTSNPNLYWYRQAAGRGLQLLFYSVGIGQISSEVPQNLSASRPQDRQFILSSKKLLLSDSGFYLCACTEGASPLHFGNGTRLTVT.

V is TRBV29-1 and J is TRBJ2-7; D gene uncertain. V lost 7 bases to trimming and J lost 4 bases, with 17 bases between them. Germline V gene data show CDR1 as SQVTM and CDR2 as ANQGSEA. This CDR3 region has 13 residues. The CDR3 here is CSGRQTDDYEQYF. The CDR3 DNA is TGCAGCGGACGACAAACCGATGATTACGAGCAGTACTTC.

The rearrangement joins TRBV30 to TRBJ2-7, with D possibly being TRBD2 (7 bases). CDR1 and CDR2 (germline): GTSNPN, SVGIG (reference sequence). The V and J ends lost 2 bases and 6 bases respectively, with 8 bases between them. The CDR3 length is 11 residues. The CDR3 sequence is CAWSRGAEQYF. The DNA for the CDR3 is TGTGCCTGGAGTCGGGGGGCCGAGCAGTACTTC.

This clone was observed a handful of times. J is TRBJ2-7 and V is TRBV27, with D possibly TRBD2 on 7 matching bases. The CDR3 has 17 amino acids. CDR1 MNHEY and CDR2 SMNVEV come from the germline V gene (reference sequence). Trimming cost V 1 base and J 4 bases, with 20 bases left between them. The CDR3 protein is CASSLYSPGGLLYEQYF. CDR3 sequence (DNA): TGTGCCAGCAGTTTATATTCTCCGGGGGGCCTCCTGTACGAGCAGTACTTC.

The chain carries TRBV18 and TRBJ2-4; no clear D gene. Germline CDR1 KGHSH, CDR2 LQKENI. Trimming removed 2 bases at V and 5 bases at J, with 10 bases between. The CDR3 totals 14 residues. The DNA for the CDR3 is TGTGCCAGCTCACCAAGTGCAGATCAAAACATTCAGTACTTC. This sequence encodes CASSPSADQNIQYF.